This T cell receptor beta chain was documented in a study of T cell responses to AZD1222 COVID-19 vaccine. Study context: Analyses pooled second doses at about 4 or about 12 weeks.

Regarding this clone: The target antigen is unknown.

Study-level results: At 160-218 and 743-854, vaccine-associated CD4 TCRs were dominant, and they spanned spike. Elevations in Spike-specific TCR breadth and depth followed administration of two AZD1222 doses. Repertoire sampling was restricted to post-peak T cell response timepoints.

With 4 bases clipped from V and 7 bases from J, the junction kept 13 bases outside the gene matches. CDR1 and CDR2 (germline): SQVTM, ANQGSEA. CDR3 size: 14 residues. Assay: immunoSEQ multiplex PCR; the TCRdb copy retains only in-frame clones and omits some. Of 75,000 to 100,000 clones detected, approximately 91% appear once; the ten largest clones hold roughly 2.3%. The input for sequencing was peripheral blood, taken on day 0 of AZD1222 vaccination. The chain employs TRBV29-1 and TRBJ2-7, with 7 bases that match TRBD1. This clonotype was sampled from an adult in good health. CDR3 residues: CSVVPDRSLGEQYF. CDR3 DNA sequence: TGCAGCGTTGTTCCGGACAGGTCCCTCGGAGAGCAGTACTTC.